One and the same sample provided the 17 T cell receptor beta chains below, sequenced in a study of T cell responses to AZD1222 COVID-19 vaccine. Profiling relied on immunoSEQ multiplex PCR, and the TCRdb table lists in-frame clones only, not all of them. Of 100,000 to 150,000 clones detected, approximately 85% appear once; the ten largest clones hold around 6.2%. The sequencing used peripheral blood, collected on day 0 of AZD1222 vaccination. These receptors came from an adult in good health.

The CDR3, as DNA: TGTGCCACCAGCCGCGGGGGGCAGGGGTTTCAGCCCCAGCATTTT. Its translation is CATSRGGQGFQPQHF. V gene TRBV15 combines with J gene TRBJ1-5, with a tentative D call TRBD1 (6 bases). V lost 5 bases and J 6 bases, leaving 17 bases between the germline ends. CDR3 length equals 15 residues. Germline values: CDR1 LNHNV, CDR2 YYDKDF (reference sequence).

The rearrangement joins TRBV5-1 to TRBJ1-5, with D possibly TRBD1 on 5 matching bases. The CDR3 runs 16 residues. V was clipped by 0 bases and J by 5 bases, with 15 bases between them. Germline-derived CDR1 and CDR2 are SGHRS and YFSETQ. Here the CDR3 reads CASSLGGKKEDQPQHF. The CDR3 DNA reads TGCGCCAGCAGCTTGGGGGGGAAGAAGGAGGATCAGCCCCAGCATTTT.

As DNA, the CDR3 is TGTGCCAGCAGTACGACAGTTGAAAAACTGTTTTTT. This encodes CASSTTVEKLFF. The chain has TRBV2 and TRBJ1-4; D possibly corresponds to TRBD1 (5 bases). This CDR3 has 12 amino acids. Trimming took off 5 bases at V and 7 bases at J, with 8 bases between the two ends. The germline gives CDR1 SNHLY, CDR2 FYNNEI.

V gene TRBV27 combines with J gene TRBJ1-2; D possibly corresponds to TRBD1 (5 bases). The CDR3 sequence is 15 residues long. CDR1 and CDR2 (germline): MNHEY, SMNVEV (reference sequence). Trimming pared 5 bases from V and 5 bases from J, leaving 18 bases between. The CDR3 coding sequence is TGTGCCAGCAGTGAACACGGGGGGACTGATTATGGCTACACCTTC. It specifies CASSEHGGTDYGYTF.

This chain connects TRBV2 to TRBJ1-6; no definite D call. Per the germline V gene, CDR1 is SNHLY and CDR2 is FYNNEI. CDR3 length: 14 residues. The ends were cut back, 6 bases at V and 5 bases at J, with 11 bases in the middle. This chain's CDR3 is CASRVASDNSPLHF. CDR3 DNA: TGTGCCAGCAGGGTTGCAAGCGATAATTCACCCCTCCACTTT.

This chain links TRBV7-2 with TRBJ2-5, with D uncertain. Germline-derived CDR1 and CDR2 are SGHTA and FQGNSA. V was shortened by 5 bases and J by 3 bases, with 10 bases between the two germline ends. The CDR3 is 13 amino acids. The DNA for the CDR3 is TGTGCCAGCAGCCTCCCGACGGAAGAGACCCAGTACTTC. Protein sequence: CASSLPTEETQYF.

This chain connects TRBV7-9 to TRBJ1-2; the D gene is possibly TRBD1 (5 bases). Trimming stripped 5 bases from V and 2 bases from J, with 15 bases between. Germline CDR1 reads SEHNR; CDR2 reads FQNEAQ (reference sequence). There are 15 residues in the CDR3. CDR3 amino acids: CASSPPKGPNYGYTF. The CDR3 DNA reads TGTGCCAGCAGCCCCCCGAAGGGGCCAAACTATGGCTACACCTTC.

The chain is built from TRBV27 and TRBJ1-2; D call uncertain. This CDR3 region has 14 residues. V lost 0 bases to trimming and J lost 7 bases, with 12 bases between them. Germline assignment: CDR1 MNHEY and CDR2 SMNVEV (reference sequence). CDR3 sequence: CASSLSVVGGGYTF. DNA of the CDR3: TGTGCCAGCAGTTTATCAGTTGTTGGAGGTGGCTACACCTTC.

The V gene is TRBV16, the J gene TRBJ1-4; 7 bases are a match to TRBD1. The CDR3 is 15 amino acids. The V segment lost 4 bases and the J segment 6 bases; nucleotides outside the gene matches: 8. Germline loops: CDR1 KGHSY, CDR2 FQNENV. DNA of the CDR3: TGTGCCAGCAGCCGCACCCAGGGGGGCTATGAAAAACTGTTTTTT. As protein: CASSRTQGGYEKLFF.

The gene calls are TRBV5-1 and TRBJ2-7, with 7 bases identical to TRBD1. Germline trimming cut 4 bases from V and 7 bases from J; bases unmatched to any gene: 17. This CDR3 contains 16 residues. Germline V gives CDR1 SGHRS, CDR2 YFSETQ. The CDR3 DNA reads as TGCGCCAGCAGCCCGAATGGGATGAGGGGGCCGGGGGAGCAGTACTTC. It encodes CASSPNGMRGPGEQYF. Full variable domain (missing parts from reference TRBV5-1 and TRBJ2-7): KAGVTQTPRYLIKTRGQQVTLSCSPISGHRSVSWYQQTPGQGLQFLFEYFSETQRNKGNFPGRFSGRQFSNSRSEMNVSTLELGDSALYLCASSPNGMRGPGEQYFGPGTRLTVT.

This chain connects TRBV28 to TRBJ1-2; perhaps TRBD1 as D (5 bases). The CDR3 extends over 15 amino acids. The V gene's germline CDR1 is MDHEN and CDR2 SYDVKM. V was shortened by 2 bases and J by 4 bases, with 14 bases between the two germline ends. CDR3 protein: CASSLGGVVSYGYTF. The CDR3 DNA follows: TGTGCCAGCAGTTTAGGAGGGGTTGTCTCCTATGGCTACACCTTC.

The chain employs TRBV3-1 (or the pseudogene TRBV3-2) and TRBJ1-6, with D perhaps TRBD1 (5 bases). This CDR3 is 18 amino acids long. Trimming cost V 4 bases and J 4 bases, with 20 bases left between them. The germline V gene has CDR1 LGHDT and CDR2 YNNKEL (reference sequence). The CDR3 is CASSPERGGSGYNSPLHF. CDR3 nucleotides: TGTGCCAGCAGCCCAGAGAGGGGAGGGAGTGGGTATAATTCACCCCTCCACTTT.

The CDR3 loop is CASSETGQGNQPQHF. The CDR3 coding sequence is TGTGCCAGCAGCGAGACGGGACAGGGGAATCAGCCCCAGCATTTT. The chain joins TRBV9 to TRBJ1-5, with 10 nucleotides matching TRBD1. V gave up 3 bases and J gave up 4 bases; unmatched junction bases: 4. The CDR3 has 15 residues. In germline, CDR1 is SGDLS, CDR2 YYNGEE.

This chain connects TRBV24-1 to TRBJ2-5, with D maybe TRBD1 (5 bases). Looked up from germline, CDR1 is KGHDR and CDR2 is SFDVKD. This CDR3 has 15 residues. V shed 3 bases and J shed 5 bases, with 15 bases lying between them. The CDR3 protein is CATSDVRDAMETQYF. The CDR3 region has the DNA TGTGCCACCAGTGATGTCAGGGATGCGATGGAGACCCAGTACTTC.

The J gene is TRBJ1-1, the V gene TRBV3-1 (or the pseudogene TRBV3-2); D not resolved. Germline loops: CDR1 LGHDT, CDR2 YNNKEL (reference sequence). Trimming left V 0 bases short and J 7 bases short, with 3 bases between. The CDR3 loop spans 11 amino acids. The CDR3 DNA is TGTGCCAGCAGCCAAGAGTATGAAGCTTTCTTT. This encodes CASSQEYEAFF.

This clone was found once. The chain recombines TRBV6-5 with TRBJ2-2, with TRBD1 as a possible D gene (6 bases). CDR1 and CDR2 from the germline V gene are MNHEY and SVGAGI. The CDR3 length is 12 residues. The V and J ends lost 6 bases and 6 bases respectively, with 8 bases between them. The CDR3 sequence: CASRDSAGELFF. CDR3 nucleotide sequence: TGTGCCAGCAGGGACAGTGCCGGGGAGCTGTTTTTT.

This chain joins TRBV6-2 or TRBV6-3 and TRBJ1-1; D gene unclear. Trimming cost V 0 bases and J 4 bases, with 12 bases left between them. This CDR3 region has 15 residues. From germline, CDR1 is MNHEY and CDR2 SVGEGT. The CDR3 reads CASSYSPRRGTEAFF. Written as DNA, the CDR3 is TGTGCCAGCAGTTACTCGCCAAGACGGGGCACTGAAGCTTTCTTT.